Described below is a single T cell receptor beta chain sequence and its context. CDR1 is SGHNT, CDR2 YYREEE, per germline (reference sequence). This CDR3 comprises 16 residues. Between the trimmed V and J ends, which lost 3 bases and 0 bases, there was a span of 12 bases. This record belongs to a study of shared clonotypes between healthy human individuals. Data came from immunoSEQ multiplex PCR; TCRdb stores just in-frame clones and leaves some out. The profile shows around 2.5 million clones, 90% to 95% of them singletons. Sequencing was carried out using naive CD4+ T cells from PBMCs. Subset indicated: CD45RA+ positively selected. This chain links TRBV5-4 with TRBJ1-4; the D gene is possibly TRBD1 (5 bases). This TCR was sampled from a man aged 18 to 35 in good health. Some clones in this sample may be carry-over from other donors' samples. CDR3 sequence: CASSWGSGATNEKLFF. CDR3 nucleotides: TGTGCCAGCAGCTGGGGCTCAGGAGCAACTAATGAAAAACTGTTTTTT.